The 14 T cell receptor beta chains in this list originate from one sample, sequenced in a study of blood T cells in healthy people across ages. With a J-beta primer mix and a sample-barcoded 5' primer, a second PCR ran about 7 to 12 cycles. TCRdb re-called the 5' RACE reads through MiXCR, storing one row per CDR3 protein. The repertoire holds some 1.5 million distinct CDR3 sequences, with 28% as singletons. Material for sequencing was blood. These receptors were obtained from a woman in her 30s in good health.

This clonotype was recorded a few times. The chain is built from TRBV4-1 and TRBJ1-1, with a possible D match to TRBD1 (6 bases). CDR1 and CDR2 (germline): MGHRA, YSYEKL. The V end lost 8 bases, the J end lost 0 bases, and 13 bases lay between the germline ends. CDR3 length: 14 residues. This CDR3 is CASGKDSVNTEAFF. The CDR3 bases are TGCGCCAGCGGAAAGGACAGCGTGAACACTGAAGCTTTCTTT.

The sample holds many counts of this clonotype. The J gene is TRBJ2-5, the V gene TRBV12-3 or TRBV12-4; a possible D gene is TRBD2 (6 bases). This CDR3 spans 14 amino acids. V lost 6 bases, J lost 5 bases, and 16 bases lay in between. The CDR3 DNA follows: TGTGCCAGCAGCCCCCACGGGGGTGCGGAGACCCAGTACTTC. Translating gives CASSPHGGAETQYF.

The chain has TRBV28 and TRBJ2-7; 9 nucleotides agree with TRBD2. The end of the DNA aligns better with TRBJ2-5, so the J call may be wrong. This CDR3 region has 16 residues. Germline V gene sequence: CDR1 MDHEN, CDR2 SYDVKM. Here the CDR3 reads CASSCGGGARRETQYF. Written as DNA, the CDR3 is TGTGCCAGCAGTTGTGGCGGGGGGGCGAGAAGAGAGACCCAGTACTTC.

The genes are TRBV20-1 and TRBJ2-7; D is perhaps TRBD1 or TRBD2 (5 bases each). This CDR3 is 13 amino acids long. CDR1 DFQATT and CDR2 SNEGSKA come from the germline V gene (reference sequence). The CDR3 here is CSARDVSSYEQYF. The CDR3 DNA reads as TGCAGCGCCCGGGACGTTTCTTCCTACGAGCAGTACTTC.

This clonotype was seen only a few times. The chain recombines TRBV7-8 with TRBJ2-1; D perhaps matches TRBD2 (5 bases). The V end was cut by 4 bases, the J end by 6 bases, with 16 bases between. CDR3 size: 15 residues. Germline V lookup: CDR1 SGHVS, CDR2 FQNEAQ. CDR3 protein: CASSSAESPRNEQFF. The CDR3, as DNA: TGTGCCAGCAGCTCAGCGGAGAGTCCACGCAATGAGCAGTTCTTC.

This chain connects TRBV9 to TRBJ2-7; the D is unclear. The germline gives CDR1 SGDLS, CDR2 YYNGEE. The CDR3 consists of 15 residues. Between the trimmed V and J ends, which lost 3 bases and 0 bases, there was a span of 13 bases. This chain's CDR3 is CASSAGLPSSYEQYF. The CDR3 DNA sequence: TGTGCCAGCAGCGCCGGGCTACCGAGCTCCTACGAGCAGTACTTC.

In its sample, this clonotype was seen a few times. This chain joins TRBV12-3 or TRBV12-4 and TRBJ2-5, with 14 bases identical to TRBD2. This CDR3 has 19 amino acids. The CDR3 region is CASSFTIATSGGATETQYF. The CDR3 nucleotides are TGTGCTAGTAGTTTCACAATAGCGACTAGCGGGGGGGCAACGGAGACCCAGTACTTC.

This clonotype turned up a few times. Here the CDR3 DNA reads TGTGCCAGCAGTCCCCGGGCCCCTACAGACCGCCAAGAGACCCAGTACTTC. This codes for CASSPRAPTDRQETQYF. The chain uses TRBV6-1 and TRBJ2-5; D is undetermined. Trimming cost V 5 bases and J 1 base, with 20 bases left between them. Germline V gene data show CDR1 as MNHNS and CDR2 as SASEGT. The CDR3 extends over 17 amino acids.

The V gene is TRBV7-9, the J gene TRBJ1-1; D is perhaps TRBD1 (6 bases). This CDR3 comprises 15 residues. Trimming took 6 bases from V and 1 from J, leaving 15 bases between them. The germline CDR1 and CDR2 sequences are SEHNR and FQNEAQ (reference sequence). CDR3: CASSTYTTGNTEAFF. In DNA, the CDR3 is TGTGCCAGCAGTACCTATACGACAGGGAACACTGAAGCTTTCTTT.

The sample holds a few counts of this clonotype. The CDR3 protein is CASSLVPGAGTGELFF. CDR3 coding DNA: TGCGCCAGCAGCTTGGTCCCGGGGGCTGGCACCGGGGAGCTGTTTTTT. The rearrangement links TRBV5-1 to TRBJ2-2; either TRBD1 or TRBD2 may fit D (6 bases each). Germline values: CDR1 SGHRS, CDR2 YFSETQ. The ends were cut back, 0 bases at V and 4 bases at J, with 13 bases in the middle. This CDR3 has 16 amino acids.

The chain combines TRBV7-2 with TRBJ1-1; no clear D. The germline gives CDR1 SGHTA, CDR2 FQGNSA. V was shortened by 2 bases and J by 2 bases, with 12 bases between the two germline ends. This CDR3 has 15 amino acids. CDR3 in DNA: TGTGCCAGCAGCTTAACGTTTGGCGGCAACACTGAAGCTTTCTTT. The encoded protein is CASSLTFGGNTEAFF.

This clonotype appeared a single time. A much larger clone lies one base from this, so it may be a read error. Since no conserved phenylalanine or tryptophan closes the CDR3, a read error is the likely cause. This sequence joins TRBV6-6 and TRBJ2-3; D call uncertain. The CDR3 contains 14 residues. V lost 0 bases and J lost 2, with 6 bases in between. The V gene's germline CDR1 is MNHNY and CDR2 SVGAGI (reference sequence). This CDR3 is CASSYSPDTDTQYL. CDR3 nucleotide sequence: TGTGCCAGCAGTTACTCGCCTGACACAGATACGCAGTATTTG.

This clonotype has a handful of counts. J is TRBJ2-7 and V is TRBV2, with D hard to call. From germline, CDR1 is SNHLY and CDR2 FYNNEI. Trimming pared 5 bases from V and 3 bases from J, leaving 20 bases between. There are 16 residues in the CDR3. This chain's CDR3 is CASSSDLGLLFYEQYF. CDR3 DNA: TGTGCCAGCAGTTCAGATCTAGGTCTCCTGTTCTACGAGCAGTACTTC.

This chain uses TRBV6-5 with TRBJ1-2; D is possibly TRBD1 (5 bases). Trimming shortened V by 5 bases and J by 4 bases, and 14 bases separated the two germline ends. Germline V gene lookup returns CDR1 MNHEY and CDR2 SVGAGI. This CDR3 contains 14 residues. The CDR3 DNA reads as TGTGCCAGCAGTAGGGGTGGGGTAGTCTATGGCTACACCTTC. As protein: CASSRGGVVYGYTF.